These T cell receptor beta chains were read from a single sample in a study of blood T cell repertoires in COVID-19. Assay: immunoSEQ multiplex PCR; the TCRdb copy retains only in-frame clones and omits some. The sample lists under 150,000 clones, about 85% seen once, with 2.5% to 3% in the top ten. Sequencing was carried out using peripheral blood. The receptors stem from a middle-aged woman with active or convalescent COVID-19. Each CDR3 is given with its conserved first and last residue. The order of the fields is CDR3 length, V gene, clone size, J gene, D gene, CDR3 protein, CDR3 DNA. A D gene is named only where the DNA matches it firmly. Clone size is given for some rows only: seen once, a few or many times, or a class if the clone is expanded.

cdr3_length: 14
v_call: TRBV5-1
clone_size: NA
j_call: TRBJ1-2
d_call: TRBD1
cdr3_aa: CASSLETGNYGYTF
cdr3_nt: TGCGCCAGCAGCTTGGAGACAGGGAACTATGGCTACACCTTC

cdr3_length: 15
v_call: TRBV2
clone_size: once
j_call: TRBJ1-2
d_call: NA
cdr3_aa: CASSPSGGSNYGYTF
cdr3_nt: TGTGCCAGCAGCCCTTCGGGGGGGAGCAACTATGGCTACACCTTC

cdr3_length: 15
v_call: TRBV6-5
clone_size: few
j_call: TRBJ2-2
d_call: TRBD1
cdr3_aa: CASRSGTGATGELFF
cdr3_nt: TGTGCCAGCAGGTCCGGGACAGGGGCCACCGGGGAGCTGTTTTTT

cdr3_length: 15
v_call: TRBV15
clone_size: NA
j_call: TRBJ1-4
d_call: NA
cdr3_aa: CATSRVGRVFEKLFF
cdr3_nt: TGTGCCACCAGCAGAGTGGGCAGGGTATTTGAAAAACTGTTTTTT

cdr3_length: 15
v_call: TRBV28
clone_size: NA
j_call: TRBJ2-7
d_call: NA
cdr3_aa: CASSFWRGRSYEQYF
cdr3_nt: TGTGCCAGCAGTTTTTGGCGGGGGCGCTCCTACGAGCAGTACTTC

cdr3_length: 13
v_call: TRBV5-1
clone_size: NA
j_call: TRBJ1-1
d_call: TRBD1
cdr3_aa: CASSWGTATEAFF
cdr3_nt: TGCGCCAGCAGCTGGGGGACAGCCACAGAAGCTTTCTTT

cdr3_length: 15
v_call: TRBV7-9
clone_size: NA
j_call: TRBJ1-4
d_call: NA
cdr3_aa: CASSFGSGLNEKLFF
cdr3_nt: TGTGCCAGCAGCTTCGGGTCAGGGCTTAATGAAAAACTGTTTTTT

cdr3_length: 16
v_call: TRBV28
clone_size: NA
j_call: TRBJ1-2
d_call: TRBD1
cdr3_aa: CASSFNRGRANYGYTF
cdr3_nt: TGTGCCAGCAGTTTTAACAGGGGGCGAGCTAACTATGGCTACACCTTC

cdr3_length: 16
v_call: TRBV9
clone_size: NA
j_call: TRBJ2-3
d_call: NA
cdr3_aa: CASSVRGGISTDTQYF
cdr3_nt: TGTGCCAGCAGCGTAAGGGGCGGGATTAGCACAGATACGCAGTATTTT

cdr3_length: 11
v_call: TRBV6-1
clone_size: NA
j_call: TRBJ1-1
d_call: NA
cdr3_aa: CASTPDTEAFF
cdr3_nt: TGTGCCAGCACCCCCGACACTGAAGCTTTCTTT

cdr3_length: 13
v_call: TRBV7-9
clone_size: NA
j_call: TRBJ2-7
d_call: TRBD1
cdr3_aa: CASSGGQGYEQYF
cdr3_nt: TGTGCCAGCAGCGGGGGACAGGGGTACGAGCAGTACTTC

cdr3_length: 14
v_call: TRBV6-5
clone_size: NA
j_call: TRBJ1-4
d_call: TRBD1
cdr3_aa: CASRVGQRNEKLFF
cdr3_nt: TGTGCCAGCAGGGTGGGACAGCGTAATGAAAAACTGTTTTTT

cdr3_length: 15
v_call: TRBV11-2
clone_size: NA
j_call: TRBJ2-3
d_call: TRBD1
cdr3_aa: CASSPRTGHTDTQYF
cdr3_nt: TGTGCCAGCAGCCCTCGGACAGGGCACACAGATACGCAGTATTTT

cdr3_length: 15
v_call: TRBV6-6
clone_size: NA
j_call: TRBJ1-4
d_call: NA
cdr3_aa: CASSYFEWEDEKLFF
cdr3_nt: TGTGCCAGCAGTTACTTCGAATGGGAGGATGAAAAACTGTTTTTT

cdr3_length: 14
v_call: TRBV9
clone_size: NA
j_call: TRBJ1-1
d_call: NA
cdr3_aa: CASSVEIRNTEAFF
cdr3_nt: TGTGCCAGCAGCGTAGAAATCCGGAACACTGAAGCTTTCTTT

cdr3_length: 12
v_call: TRBV2
clone_size: NA
j_call: TRBJ1-1
d_call: TRBD1
cdr3_aa: CASSTTGSKAFF
cdr3_nt: TGTGCCAGCAGTACGACAGGGTCCAAAGCTTTCTTT

cdr3_length: 12
v_call: TRBV27
clone_size: NA
j_call: TRBJ1-1
d_call: NA
cdr3_aa: CASLASNTEAFF
cdr3_nt: TGTGCCAGCTTGGCCTCGAACACTGAAGCTTTCTTT

cdr3_length: 14
v_call: TRBV3-1/TRBV3-2
clone_size: NA
j_call: TRBJ1-2
d_call: NA
cdr3_aa: CASSQVQGIGGYTF
cdr3_nt: TGTGCCAGCAGCCAAGTACAGGGAATCGGTGGCTACACCTTC

cdr3_length: 14
v_call: TRBV19
clone_size: NA
j_call: TRBJ2-3
d_call: NA
cdr3_aa: CASSASATTDTQYF
cdr3_nt: TGTGCCAGTTCGGCTAGCGCAACCACAGATACGCAGTATTTT

cdr3_length: 20
v_call: TRBV21-1
clone_size: NA
j_call: TRBJ1-3
d_call: NA
cdr3_aa: CASSPRGAVLVLNSGNTIYF
cdr3_nt: TGTGCCAGCAGCCCTCGGGGTGCTGTCCTTGTACTAAACTCTGGAAACACCATATATTTT